The 20 T cell receptor beta chains in this list originate from one sample, sequenced in a study of OX40 agonist ivuxolimab in advanced cancers. Clones were sequenced by immunoSEQ multiplex PCR, and TCRdb holds only the in-frame ones, with some missing. This sample has fewer than 90,000 clones, with roughly 91% found just once. The sequencing used CD4+ or CD8+ T cells sorted from blood, collected in a trial of the OX40 agonist ivuxolimab. All receptors come from an adult with an advanced solid tumor such as melanoma, head and neck, liver or kidney cancer.

The CDR3 DNA follows: TGCGCCAGCAGCTTGGCGGCGGGGGGAAACACAGATACGCAGTATTTT. As protein: CASSLAAGGNTDTQYF. The chain carries TRBV5-1 and TRBJ2-3; 8 bases are a match to TRBD2. CDR1 is SGHRS and CDR2 is YFSETQ in the germline V gene. The CDR3 is made up of 16 amino acids. V dropped 0 bases and J dropped 2; count of bases not matched to a gene: 5.

The chain recombines TRBV7-2 with TRBJ1-1; D unclear. V gave up 5 bases and J gave up 2 bases, with 12 bases separating them. The CDR3 spans 14 residues. The germline V gene encodes CDR1 SGHTA and CDR2 FQGNSA. The CDR3 coding sequence is TGTGCCAGCAGCGGGAGGGTAGTCAACACTGAAGCTTTCTTT. This codes for CASSGRVVNTEAFF.

The CDR3 is CASKTREGAGELFF. CDR3 in DNA: TGTGCCAGCAAAACGCGGGAGGGGGCCGGGGAGCTGTTTTTT. The chain carries TRBV6-1 and TRBJ2-2; 9 nucleotides align to TRBD2. With 7 bases clipped from V and 6 bases from J, the junction kept 6 bases outside the gene matches. CDR1 is MNHNS and CDR2 is SASEGT in the germline V gene. There are 14 residues in the CDR3.

The V gene is TRBV5-4, the J gene TRBJ2-2; D is undetermined. V was cut by 0 bases and J by 6 bases, with 12 bases left in between. The CDR3 consists of 15 residues. The germline gives CDR1 SGHNT, CDR2 YYREEE (reference sequence). CDR3 DNA: TGTGCCAGCAGCTTGGTAAAGGGTGGAGCCGGGGAGCTGTTTTTT. Encoded protein: CASSLVKGGAGELFF.

V is TRBV28 and J is TRBJ1-5, with 8 bases aligning to TRBD1. V was pared by 6 bases and J by 9 bases, with 10 bases of the junction left unmatched. Germline V lookup: CDR1 MDHEN, CDR2 SYDVKM. The CDR3 consists of 14 residues. Here the CDR3 DNA reads TGTGCCAGCAGGCGTACAGGGGGAGTATGGCCCCAGCATTTT. Translating it yields CASRRTGGVWPQHF. Filled out from reference TRBV28 and TRBJ1-5, the complete variable domain reads DVKVTQSSRYLVKRTGEKVFLECVQDMDHENMFWYRQDPGLGLRLIYFSYDVKMKEKGDIPEGYSVSREKKERFSLILESASTNQTSMYLCASRRTGGVWPQHFGDGTRLSIL.

The sample holds one count of this clone. The chain employs TRBV21-1 and TRBJ2-4; the DNA was not used to check the table's D call, TRBD2. TRBV21-1 constitutes a pseudogene. The CDR3 runs to 19 residues. The DNA for the CDR3 is TGTGCCAGCAGCAAAGGCCCAGCGGGTCTTTGGAGCGTCAAAAACATTCAGTACTTC. This codes for CASSKGPAGLWSVKNIQYF.

The chain employs TRBV30 and TRBJ2-7; 10 nucleotides align to TRBD1. Germline CDR1 is GTSNPN and CDR2 is SVGIG (reference sequence). V gave up 5 bases and J gave up 6 bases; unmatched junction bases: 7. The CDR3 spans 13 residues. CDR3: CAWARGQGFEQYF. The CDR3 bases are TGTGCCTGGGCTAGGGGACAGGGGTTCGAGCAGTACTTC.

The chain joins TRBV9 to TRBJ1-3; no reliable D call. Trimming took 4 bases from V and 0 from J, leaving 11 bases between them. Germline CDR1 reads SGDLS; CDR2 reads YYNGEE. This CDR3 comprises 15 residues. CDR3 protein: CASSFSPSSGNTIYF. The CDR3 DNA follows: TGTGCCAGCAGCTTCAGTCCTAGCTCTGGAAACACCATATATTTT.

This clone appeared a single time. This rearrangement joins TRBV5-1 to TRBJ2-2; 14 bases match TRBD2. The CDR3 runs to 18 residues. Germline assignment: CDR1 SGHRS and CDR2 YFSETQ. J gave up 4 bases and V 4 bases, and 9 bases lay outside the gene matches. The CDR3 reads CASSTGTSGSQGTGELFF. The CDR3 nucleotides are TGCGCCAGCAGCACAGGGACTAGCGGGAGCCAGGGCACCGGGGAGCTGTTTTTT.

This chain links TRBV2 with TRBJ2-7; D gene unclear. The V end was cut by 7 bases, the J end by 4 bases, with 20 bases between. The CDR3 loop spans 15 amino acids. From germline, CDR1 is SNHLY and CDR2 FYNNEI. CDR3 bases: TGTGCCAGCACCGACCCTCTTGGCAGCCAATACGAGCAGTACTTC. Translated: CASTDPLGSQYEQYF. The full variable domain, rest sourced from reference TRBV2 and TRBJ2-7, is EPEVTQTPSHQVTQMGQEVILRCVPISNHLYFYWYRQILGQKVEFLVSFYNNEISEKSEIFDDQFSVERPDGSNFTLKIRSTKLEDSAMYFCASTDPLGSQYEQYFGPGTRLTVT.

The CDR3 spells CASSSFMSYEQYF. Written as DNA, the CDR3 is TGTGCCAGCAGCTCTTTTATGAGCTACGAGCAGTACTTC. This chain uses TRBV7-2 with TRBJ2-7; D is ambiguous. From germline, CDR1 is SGHTA and CDR2 FQGNSA. Trimming stripped 4 bases from V and 3 bases from J, with 10 bases between. The CDR3 length is 13 residues. The entire variable domain, with the rest obtained from reference TRBV7-2 and TRBJ2-7, is as follows: GAGVSQSPSNKVTEKGKDVELRCDPISGHTALYWYRQSLGQGLEFLIYFQGNSAPDKSGLPSDRFSAERTGGSVSTLTIQRTQQEDSAVYLCASSSFMSYEQYFGPGTRLTVT.

The V and J genes are TRBV5-1 and TRBJ2-3; TRBD1 might be the D (6 bases). The CDR3 extends over 16 amino acids. Trimming took 4 bases from V and 2 from J, leaving 17 bases between them. Germline lookup yields CDR1 SGHRS and CDR2 YFSETQ. The CDR3 DNA sequence: TGCGCCAGCAGCGTCATCAGGGGTCCGGCCACAGATACGCAGTATTTT. Encoded protein: CASSVIRGPATDTQYF. Combining the CDR3 with reference TRBV5-1 and TRBJ2-3 gives the whole variable domain KAGVTQTPRYLIKTRGQQVTLSCSPISGHRSVSWYQQTPGQGLQFLFEYFSETQRNKGNFPGRFSGRQFSNSRSEMNVSTLELGDSALYLCASSVIRGPATDTQYFGPGTRLTVL.

This rearrangement joins TRBV7-9 to TRBJ2-2; no clear D gene. V dropped 2 bases and J dropped 0 bases, with 13 bases sitting between them. This CDR3 contains 17 residues. Germline V lookup: CDR1 SEHNR, CDR2 FQNEAQ (reference sequence). This chain's CDR3 is CASSLNEVKANTGELFF. The CDR3 DNA follows: TGTGCCAGCAGCTTAAACGAGGTGAAAGCGAACACCGGGGAGCTGTTTTTT.

The chain uses TRBV27 and TRBJ1-5; D gene ambiguous. Trimming removed 4 bases from V and 11 bases from J, with 12 bases in between. Germline V gene data show CDR1 as MNHEY and CDR2 as SMNVEV (reference sequence). This CDR3 has 12 residues. CDR3 in amino acids: CASSSALGAQHF. DNA for the CDR3: TGTGCCAGCAGTTCTGCGTTGGGCGCCCAGCATTTT.

The V and J genes are TRBV7-8 and TRBJ2-5, with D possibly being TRBD1 (6 bases). The J call is doubtful: the DNA matches TRBJ2-7 better. This CDR3 has 16 amino acids. Germline CDR1 is SGHVS and CDR2 is FQNEAQ. Here the CDR3 DNA reads TGTGCCAGCAGCTTAGCGCTTCGGGACAAAGTCTACGAGCAGTACTTC. Its translation is CASSLALRDKVYEQYF.

CDR3 bases: TGTGCCAGTAGTCAGGAGGACTACGAGCAGTACTTC. Amino acids: CASSQEDYEQYF. This chain connects TRBV19 to TRBJ2-7, with D possibly TRBD2 on 5 matching bases. V was cut by 5 bases and J by 3 bases, with 8 bases left in between. The germline CDR1 and CDR2 sequences are LNHDA and SQIVND (reference sequence). CDR3 length equals 12 residues.

The chain carries TRBV7-2 and TRBJ2-5; 7 bases match TRBD1. The CDR3 runs 15 residues. Germline-derived CDR1 and CDR2 are SGHTA and FQGNSA. After removal of 4 bases from V and 3 bases from J, the junction contained 8 bases not matched to a gene. The CDR3 DNA reads TGTGCCAGCAGCTGGCAGACAGGGTATGAAGAGACCCAGTACTTC. It is translated as CASSWQTGYEETQYF.

The rearrangement joins TRBV11-3 to TRBJ2-1; TRBD2 might be the D (6 bases). The germline V gene encodes CDR1 SGHNT and CDR2 YENEEA. This CDR3 has 14 residues. V shed 7 bases and J shed 6 bases, with 16 bases lying between them. CDR3 coding DNA: TGTGCCAGCAACCCCGGGGTCGGGGGCAATGAGCAGTTCTTC. Its translation is CASNPGVGGNEQFF.

V is TRBV20-1 and J is TRBJ1-4; D is undetermined. Germline V gene sequence: CDR1 DFQATT, CDR2 SNEGSKA (reference sequence). The CDR3 totals 10 residues. V lost 3 bases and J lost 14, with 10 bases in between. The CDR3 loop reads CSASQITLFF. CDR3 DNA sequence: TGCAGTGCTAGTCAGATTACGCTGTTTTTT.

The chain is built from TRBV15 and TRBJ1-4; D call uncertain. V lost 4 bases and J 6 bases, leaving 6 bases between the germline ends. Germline V lookup: CDR1 LNHNV, CDR2 YYDKDF (reference sequence). This CDR3 has 12 residues. The CDR3 DNA is TGTGCCACCAGCACCCGATATGAAAAACTGTTTTTT. Its protein is CATSTRYEKLFF.